The clone carrying this T cell receptor (beta chain) was observed a handful of times. The antigen is unknown. TCRdb ran MiXCR on the reads and lists one entry per CDR3 protein. This table has about 600,000 distinct CDR3 sequences, roughly 24% appearing once. V was pared by 2 bases and J by 2 bases, with 2 bases between. The length of the CDR3 is 12 residues. Germline V gene lookup returns CDR1 SNHLY and CDR2 FYNNEI. The sample belongs to a study of T cell repertoires in cytomegalovirus infection. Overall study: Public TCR beta signatures provided an indication of both CMV infection and a matching HLA type.

Study-wide findings and caveats: Clonotypes of TCR beta that were HLA-C-restricted and CMV-specific dominated the ex vivo response. Identification of carriers of CMV plus the relevant HLA was achieved through cumulative public TCR beta family frequency.

The receptor comes from a human donor in good health (CMV status not recorded). Some clones in this sample may be carry-over from other donors' samples. The source material was CD8+ T cells from PBMCs. The chain carries TRBV2 and TRBJ2-3; D is unclear. CDR3 sequence (DNA): TGTGCCAGCAGTGAATACACAGATACGCAGTATTTT. Its protein is CASSEYTDTQYF.